This TCR beta chain emerged from a study of T cell responses to AZD1222 COVID-19 vaccine. Germline assignment: CDR1 SGHVS and CDR2 FQNEAQ. This CDR3 has 16 amino acids. Trimming stripped 2 bases from V and 3 bases from J, with 16 bases between. As to this clone: Its target is not known.

Using immunoSEQ multiplex PCR, the repertoire was profiled, and TCRdb retains in-frame clones only, with some absent. The sample shows roughly 140,000 clones, just over 90% of them seen only once. Regarding the study as a whole: With two AZD1222 doses given, Spike-specific TCR breadth and depth both rose. The study sampled repertoires only after the peak T cell response.

The sample was peripheral blood, taken on day 0 of AZD1222 vaccination. The source of this sequence is an adult in good health. The chain carries TRBV7-8 and TRBJ2-5, with D possibly matching TRBD2 (6 bases). The CDR3 spells CASSLKGSGAKETQYF. In DNA, the CDR3 is TGTGCCAGCAGCTTAAAGGGTAGCGGCGCAAAAGAGACCCAGTACTTC.